This T cell receptor beta chain was identified during a study of OX40 agonist ivuxolimab in advanced cancers. Study summary: Ivuxolimab, which is an agonistic anti-OX40 (CD134) antibody, was administered to the patients.

The study, taken as a whole, reports: CD8+ T cells showed, on average, more clonal expansion than CD4+ cells.

Assay used: immunoSEQ multiplex PCR; TCRdb lists only in-frame clones, some missing. The sample lists 60,000 to 70,000 clones; about nine tenths were seen once. For this clone: No antigen is known for it.

V lost 3 bases to trimming and J lost 0 bases; unmatched junction nucleotides: 15. Germline values: CDR1 SGHRS, CDR2 YFSETQ. The CDR3 sequence is 21 residues long. This receptor was identified in an adult with an advanced solid tumor such as melanoma, head and neck, liver or kidney cancer. The genes are TRBV5-1 and TRBJ2-1, with TRBD2 matching over 13 bases. The starting material was CD4+ or CD8+ T cells sorted from blood, obtained in a trial of the OX40 agonist ivuxolimab. The chain's CDR3 is CASSSSGLAGDIKSSYNEQFF. The DNA for the CDR3 is TGCGCCAGCAGCTCCTCAGGACTAGCGGGAGATATTAAGAGCTCCTACAATGAGCAGTTCTTC.